The rows below give T cell receptor beta chains drawn from one sample of a study of control samples from healthy donors and cancer patients. Using immunoSEQ multiplex PCR, the repertoire was profiled, and TCRdb retains in-frame clones only, with some absent. Here the sample spans 150,000 to 200,000 clones, around 92% being singletons. The sample taken for sequencing was blood. These receptors originate from a woman aged 30 to 39 in good health. Both conserved end residues are part of each CDR3. D genes are given only for firm matches. The listing skips clone size in some rows; elsewhere it reads once, few, many or a size class.

>-|TRBJ1-6|TRBV2|-
TGTGCCAGCAGTGACAGGGGCTCCTATAATTCACCCCTCCACTTT
CASSDRGSYNSPLHF
>-|TRBJ1-1|TRBV7-9|TRBD1
TGTGCCAGCAGCCCCCGACAGGGGATGAACACTGAAGCTTTCTTT
CASSPRQGMNTEAFF
>once|TRBJ2-7|TRBV6-5|TRBD1
TGTGCCAGCAGTCTCGGGACAGGGGCCCACGAGCAGTACTTC
CASSLGTGAHEQYF
>once|TRBJ1-4|TRBV2|TRBD1
TGTGCCAGCAATCGTAACAGGGGGCCTAATGAAAAACTGTTTTTT
CASNRNRGPNEKLFF
>once|TRBJ1-1|TRBV5-1|-
TGCGCCAGCAGCTTGTCGGGGGGGAACACTGAAGCTTTCTTT
CASSLSGGNTEAFF
>-|TRBJ2-6|TRBV28|TRBD1
TGTGCCAGCAGTTTATTGGGACAGGGAGATTTTGGGGCCAACGTCCTGACTTTC
CASSLLGQGDFGANVLTF
>-|TRBJ2-6|TRBV7-3|TRBD1
TGTGCCAGCAGCGGGTCGGCAGGGGGCTCTGGGGCCAACGTCCTGACTTTC
CASSGSAGGSGANVLTF
>-|TRBJ1-4|TRBV14|TRBD1
TGTGCCAGCAGCCACTGGACAGGGTCTAATGAAAAACTGTTTTTT
CASSHWTGSNEKLFF
>-|TRBJ2-3|TRBV19|TRBD2
TGTGCCAGTAGTATAACCCGGACTAGCGGGAGAGCGAATACGCAGTATTTT
CASSITRTSGRANTQYF
>-|TRBJ2-3|TRBV15|-
TGTGCCACCAGCAGAGATAGAGCAGATACGCAGTATTTT
CATSRDRADTQYF
>-|TRBJ1-4|TRBV11-3|TRBD1
TGTGCCAGCAGCTTAGCGGGACAGGTTAATGAAAAACTGTTTTTT
CASSLAGQVNEKLFF
>-|TRBJ2-7|TRBV12-3/TRBV12-4|-
TGTGCCAGCAGTCCAAGACAGGTGGAGGAGCAGTACTTC
CASSPRQVEEQYF
>-|TRBJ1-1|TRBV11-2|-
TGTGCCAGCAGCTTTACGGACACTGAAGCTTTCTTT
CASSFTDTEAFF
>-|TRBJ1-1|TRBV30|TRBD1
TGTGCCTGGAGTGTATCCGGACAGGTGGCTTTCTTT
CAWSVSGQVAFF
>-|TRBJ2-1|TRBV24-1|-
TGTGCCACCAGTGATCCCGGTAGCGCCTCCTACAATGAGCAGTTCTTC
CATSDPGSASYNEQFF
>-|TRBJ2-7|TRBV6-5|TRBD1
TGTGCCAGCAGTCGTCCGGGACAGGGGTACGAGCAGTACTTC
CASSRPGQGYEQYF
>-|TRBJ1-1|TRBV28|TRBD1
TGTGCCAGCAGTCCCCGGGACAGGGTGGTAACTGAAGCTTTCTTT
CASSPRDRVVTEAFF
>few|TRBJ2-2|TRBV4-3|TRBD1
TGCGCCAGCAGCCAAGTGGGACAGGATTCCGGGGAGCTGTTTTTT
CASSQVGQDSGELFF
>-|TRBJ1-2|TRBV29-1|TRBD1
TGCAGCGTTGTGGAACAGGGGGCGGGTGGCTACACCTTC
CSVVEQGAGGYTF
>few|TRBJ1-2|TRBV3-1/TRBV3-2|-
TGTGCCAGCAGCCAAGACACAGGAGGATATGGCTACACCTTC
CASSQDTGGYGYTF